One T cell receptor beta chain is described in this entry. This entry is derived from a study of blood T cell repertoires in COVID-19. Here immunoSEQ multiplex PCR was the method, and the copy in TCRdb shows in-frame clones only, minus some. Found here are some 270,000 clones, over 75% of them singletons; the top ten hold 0.7% to 0.9%. Followed longitudinally, the Seattle patients had been enrolled during active infection. Germline V CDR1 and CDR2: SGHRS, YFSETQ. V was shortened by 0 bases and J by 2 bases, with 12 bases between the two germline ends. This CDR3 spans 16 amino acids. The TCR sequence derives from a human donor with COVID-19, enrolled during active disease. The donor label of this sample is uncertain. The chain employs TRBV5-1 and TRBJ1-3; D possibly corresponds to TRBD1 (5 bases). The sequencing input was peripheral blood. DNA of the CDR3: TGCGCCAGCAGCTTGGAAGGGCAGGGAACTGGAAACACCATATATTTT. Its protein product is CASSLEGQGTGNTIYF.